The clone carrying this TCR beta chain showed up just a few times. Its cognate antigen is unknown. Unique molecular identifier tags were affixed to discrete cDNA molecules. TCRdb re-called the 5' RACE reads through MiXCR, storing one row per CDR3 protein. Of some 82,000 distinct CDR3 sequences in the sample, about 12% are singletons; the top ten hold under 3%. This entry is derived from a study of early T cells in non-severe SARS-CoV-2 infection. Overall study: Chains were unpaired, as sequencing was done on bulk RNA from unsorted whole blood.

The CDR3 consists of 16 residues. Trimming cost V 3 bases and J 0 bases, with 15 bases left between them. Study results and limitations: Anti-spike CD8 responses were favored in VDJdb matching, and private and CD4 specificities were missed.

V gene TRBV12-3 or TRBV12-4 combines with J gene TRBJ2-7; D not certain. The sequence came from an adult who was a healthcare worker with PCR-confirmed SARS-CoV-2 infection or an uninfected control (not recorded which). Material: whole blood. The CDR3 DNA reads as TGTGCCAGCAGTTTGCTGGACGGAGCTTTCTCCTACGAGCAGTACTTC. Encoded protein: CASSLLDGAFSYEQYF.